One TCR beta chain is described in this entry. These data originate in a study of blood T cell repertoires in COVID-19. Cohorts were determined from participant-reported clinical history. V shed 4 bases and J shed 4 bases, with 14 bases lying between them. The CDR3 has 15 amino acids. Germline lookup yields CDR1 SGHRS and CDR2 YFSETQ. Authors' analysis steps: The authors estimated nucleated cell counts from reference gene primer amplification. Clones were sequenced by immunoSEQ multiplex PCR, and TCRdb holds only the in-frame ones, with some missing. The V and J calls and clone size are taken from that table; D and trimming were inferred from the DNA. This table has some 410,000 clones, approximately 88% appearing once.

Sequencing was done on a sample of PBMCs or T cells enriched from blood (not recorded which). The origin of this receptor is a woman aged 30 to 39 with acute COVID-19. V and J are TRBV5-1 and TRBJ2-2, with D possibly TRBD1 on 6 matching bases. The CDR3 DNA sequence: TGCGCCAGCAGCCAAACCAGGGGAACCACCGGGGAGCTGTTTTTT. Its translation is CASSQTRGTTGELFF. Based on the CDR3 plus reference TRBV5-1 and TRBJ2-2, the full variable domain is KAGVTQTPRYLIKTRGQQVTLSCSPISGHRSVSWYQQTPGQGLQFLFEYFSETQRNKGNFPGRFSGRQFSNSRSEMNVSTLELGDSALYLCASSQTRGTTGELFFGEGSRLTVL.